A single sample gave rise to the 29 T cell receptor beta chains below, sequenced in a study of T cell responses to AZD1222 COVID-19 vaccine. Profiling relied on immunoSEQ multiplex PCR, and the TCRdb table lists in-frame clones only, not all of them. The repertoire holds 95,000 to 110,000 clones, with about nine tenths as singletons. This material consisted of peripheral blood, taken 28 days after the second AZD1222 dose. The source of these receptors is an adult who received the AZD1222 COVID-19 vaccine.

DNA for the CDR3: TGCAGCGCGGGACAGGGGTACGACGAGCAGTACTTC. Its protein is CSAGQGYDEQYF. The J gene is TRBJ2-7, the V gene TRBV29-1; TRBD1 matches at 10 bases. The CDR3 is 12 amino acids. The V gene end was trimmed by 7 bases and the J gene end by 5 bases; junction bases not matched to a gene: 5. Germline CDR1 is SQVTM and CDR2 is ANQGSEA.

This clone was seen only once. The CDR3 here is CASSLTGAYEQYF. The CDR3 DNA sequence: TGCGCCAGCAGCTTGACAGGGGCCTACGAGCAGTACTTC. The rearrangement joins TRBV5-1 to TRBJ2-7; TRBD1 matches at 7 bases. In germline, CDR1 is SGHRS, CDR2 YFSETQ. The V gene end was trimmed by 1 base and the J gene end by 2 bases; junction bases not matched to a gene: 0. This CDR3 region has 13 residues.

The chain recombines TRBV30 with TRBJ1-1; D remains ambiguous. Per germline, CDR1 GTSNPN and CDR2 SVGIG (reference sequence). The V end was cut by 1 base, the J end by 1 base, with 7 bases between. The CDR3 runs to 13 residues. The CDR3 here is CAWSDPTNTEAFF. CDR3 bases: TGTGCCTGGAGTGACCCAACGAACACTGAAGCTTTCTTT.

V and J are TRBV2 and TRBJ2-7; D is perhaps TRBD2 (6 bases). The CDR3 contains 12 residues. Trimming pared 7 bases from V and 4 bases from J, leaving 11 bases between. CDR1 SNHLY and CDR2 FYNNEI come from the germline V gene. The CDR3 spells CASKVGRYEQYF. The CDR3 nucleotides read TGTGCCAGCAAGGTAGGGAGGTACGAGCAGTACTTC. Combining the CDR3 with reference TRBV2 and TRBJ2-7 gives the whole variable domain EPEVTQTPSHQVTQMGQEVILRCVPISNHLYFYWYRQILGQKVEFLVSFYNNEISEKSEIFDDQFSVERPDGSNFTLKIRSTKLEDSAMYFCASKVGRYEQYFGPGTRLTVT.

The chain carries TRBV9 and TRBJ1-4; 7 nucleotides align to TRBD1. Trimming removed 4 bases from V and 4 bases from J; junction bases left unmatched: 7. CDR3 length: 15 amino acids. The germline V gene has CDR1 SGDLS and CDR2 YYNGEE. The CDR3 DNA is TGTGCCAGCAGCCCTCGAGGGGGCCGTAATGAAAAACTGTTTTTT. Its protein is CASSPRGGRNEKLFF.

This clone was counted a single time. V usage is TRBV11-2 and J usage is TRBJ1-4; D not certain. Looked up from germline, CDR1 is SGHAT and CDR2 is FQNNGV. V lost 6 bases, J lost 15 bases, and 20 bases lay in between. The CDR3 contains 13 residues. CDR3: CASSGEWAPAVFF. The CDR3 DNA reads TGTGCCAGCAGTGGGGAATGGGCCCCGGCGGTGTTTTTT.

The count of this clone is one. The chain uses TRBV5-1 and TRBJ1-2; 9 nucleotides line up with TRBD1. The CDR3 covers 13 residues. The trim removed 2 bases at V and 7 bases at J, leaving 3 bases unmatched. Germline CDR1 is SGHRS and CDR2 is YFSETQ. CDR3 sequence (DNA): TGCGCCAGCAGCTTAGGGACAGGGTCTGGCTACACCTTC. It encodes CASSLGTGSGYTF.

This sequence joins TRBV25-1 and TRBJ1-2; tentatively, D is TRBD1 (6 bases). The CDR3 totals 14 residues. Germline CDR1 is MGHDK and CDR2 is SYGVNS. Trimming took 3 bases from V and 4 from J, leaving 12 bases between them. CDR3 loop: CASSEGGRGYGYTF. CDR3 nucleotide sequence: TGTGCCAGCAGTGAGGGGGGCCGAGGCTATGGCTACACCTTC.

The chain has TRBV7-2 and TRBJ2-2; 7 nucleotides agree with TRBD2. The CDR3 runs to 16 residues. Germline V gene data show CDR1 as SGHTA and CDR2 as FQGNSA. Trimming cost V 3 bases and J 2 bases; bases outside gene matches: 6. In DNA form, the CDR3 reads TGTGCCAGCAGCTTGCGGGAGACTCGCAACACCGGGGAGCTGTTTTTT. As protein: CASSLRETRNTGELFF.

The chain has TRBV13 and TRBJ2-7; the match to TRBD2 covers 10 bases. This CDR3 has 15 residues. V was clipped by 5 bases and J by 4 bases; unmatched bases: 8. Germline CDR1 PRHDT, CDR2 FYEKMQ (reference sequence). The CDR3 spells CASSNGLADYYEQYF. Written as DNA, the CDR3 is TGTGCCAGCAGCAATGGACTAGCGGATTATTACGAGCAGTACTTC.

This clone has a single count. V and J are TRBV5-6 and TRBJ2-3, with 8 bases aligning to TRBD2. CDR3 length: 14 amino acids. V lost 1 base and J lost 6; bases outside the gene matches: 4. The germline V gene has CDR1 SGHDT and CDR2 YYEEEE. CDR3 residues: CASSLISSGDTQYF. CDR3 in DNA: TGTGCCAGCAGCTTGATTTCTAGCGGGGATACGCAGTATTTT.

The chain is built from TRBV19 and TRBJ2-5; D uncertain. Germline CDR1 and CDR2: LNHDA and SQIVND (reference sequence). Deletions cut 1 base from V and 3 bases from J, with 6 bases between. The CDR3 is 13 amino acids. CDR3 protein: CASSIGGKETQYF. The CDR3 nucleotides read TGTGCCAGTAGTATAGGTGGAAAAGAGACCCAGTACTTC.

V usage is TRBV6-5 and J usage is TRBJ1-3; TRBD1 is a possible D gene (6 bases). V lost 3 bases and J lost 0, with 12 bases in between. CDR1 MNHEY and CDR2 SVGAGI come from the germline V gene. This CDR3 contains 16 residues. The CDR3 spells CASSYDPRGSGNTIYF. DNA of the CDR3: TGTGCCAGCAGTTATGACCCCAGGGGCTCTGGAAACACCATATATTTT.

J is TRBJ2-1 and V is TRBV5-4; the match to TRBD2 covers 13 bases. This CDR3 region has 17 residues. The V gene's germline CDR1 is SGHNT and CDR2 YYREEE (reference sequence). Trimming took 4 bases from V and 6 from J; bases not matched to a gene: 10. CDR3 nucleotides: TGTGCCAGCAGCCTAGGACTAGCGGGAGTGCGGAGCAATGAGCAGTTCTTC. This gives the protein CASSLGLAGVRSNEQFF.

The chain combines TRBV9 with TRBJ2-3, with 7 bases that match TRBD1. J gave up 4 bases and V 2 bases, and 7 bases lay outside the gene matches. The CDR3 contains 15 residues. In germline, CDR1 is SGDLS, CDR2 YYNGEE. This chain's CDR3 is CASSVRDSDSDTQYF. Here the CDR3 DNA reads TGTGCCAGCAGCGTCCGGGACAGCGATTCAGATACGCAGTATTTT.

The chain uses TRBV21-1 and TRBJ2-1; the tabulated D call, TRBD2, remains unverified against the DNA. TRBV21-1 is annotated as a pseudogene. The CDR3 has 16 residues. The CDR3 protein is CASSAWGLAGYNEQFF. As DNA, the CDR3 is TGTGCCAGCAGCGCCTGGGGACTAGCGGGCTACAATGAGCAGTTCTTC.

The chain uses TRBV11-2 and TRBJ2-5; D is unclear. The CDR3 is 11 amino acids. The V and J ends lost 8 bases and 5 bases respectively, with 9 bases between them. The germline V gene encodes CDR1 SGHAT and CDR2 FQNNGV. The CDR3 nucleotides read TGTGCCAGCTCCGCGATGGAGACCCAGTACTTC. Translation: CASSAMETQYF.

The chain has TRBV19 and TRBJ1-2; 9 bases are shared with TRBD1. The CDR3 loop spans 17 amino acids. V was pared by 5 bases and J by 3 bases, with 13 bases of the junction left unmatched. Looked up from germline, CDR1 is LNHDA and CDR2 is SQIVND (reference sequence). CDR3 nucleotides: TGTGCCAGTAGTCCTTATTACCCCGACAGGGGGTACTATGGCTACACCTTC. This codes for CASSPYYPDRGYYGYTF.

CDR3 bases: TGTGCCACCAGCCGGGGACAGGGGGCAAAGAATTCACCCCTCCACTTT. It codes for CATSRGQGAKNSPLHF. This sequence joins TRBV15 and TRBJ1-6; 12 positions agree with TRBD1. Germline lookup yields CDR1 LNHNV and CDR2 YYDKDF (reference sequence). This CDR3 is built from 16 residues. The junction had 6 bases not matched to a gene; V was cut back by 5 bases and J by 7 bases.

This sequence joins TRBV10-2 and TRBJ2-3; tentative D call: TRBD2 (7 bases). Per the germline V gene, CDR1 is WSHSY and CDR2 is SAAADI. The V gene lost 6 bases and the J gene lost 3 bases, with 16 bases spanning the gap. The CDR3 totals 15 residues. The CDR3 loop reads CASSQGSGETDTQYF. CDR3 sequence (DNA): TGCGCCAGCAGCCAGGGGAGCGGGGAGACAGATACGCAGTATTTT.

DNA for the CDR3: TGTGCCAGCAGCCCACTCATCGGACGACGGAACACCGGGGAGCTGTTTTTT. Protein product: CASSPLIGRRNTGELFF. The chain is built from TRBV7-2 and TRBJ2-2; the D is unclear. CDR3 length: 17 residues. Per the germline V gene, CDR1 is SGHTA and CDR2 is FQGNSA. V was clipped by 5 bases and J by 1 base, with 17 bases between them.

In DNA, the CDR3 is TGTGCCAGCAGGAGGGGACAGGGATCCTACGAGCAGTACTTC. This gives the protein CASRRGQGSYEQYF. This rearrangement joins TRBV6-5 to TRBJ2-7, with 9 bases matching TRBD1. The junction had 4 bases not matched to a gene; V was cut back by 6 bases and J by 1 base. The germline V gene has CDR1 MNHEY and CDR2 SVGAGI. This CDR3 comprises 14 residues.

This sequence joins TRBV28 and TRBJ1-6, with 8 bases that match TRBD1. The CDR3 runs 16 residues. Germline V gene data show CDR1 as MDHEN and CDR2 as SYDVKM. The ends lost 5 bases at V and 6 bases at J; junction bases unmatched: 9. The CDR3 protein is CASSPKWGQVNSPLHF. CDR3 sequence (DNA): TGTGCCAGCAGTCCTAAATGGGGACAGGTTAATTCACCCCTCCACTTT.

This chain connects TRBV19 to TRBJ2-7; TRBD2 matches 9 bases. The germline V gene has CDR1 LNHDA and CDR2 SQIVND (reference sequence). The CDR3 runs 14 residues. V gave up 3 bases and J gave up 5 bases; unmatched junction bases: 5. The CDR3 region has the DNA TGTGCCAGTAGTATTGCGGCTAGCGGGAACGAGCAGTACTTC. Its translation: CASSIAASGNEQYF.

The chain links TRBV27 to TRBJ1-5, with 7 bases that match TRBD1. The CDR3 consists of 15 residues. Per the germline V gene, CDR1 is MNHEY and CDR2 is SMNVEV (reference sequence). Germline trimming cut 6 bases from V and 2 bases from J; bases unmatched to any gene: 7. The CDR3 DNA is TGTGCCAGCAGCATAACAGGGGTAGGCAATCAGCCCCAGCATTTT. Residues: CASSITGVGNQPQHF.

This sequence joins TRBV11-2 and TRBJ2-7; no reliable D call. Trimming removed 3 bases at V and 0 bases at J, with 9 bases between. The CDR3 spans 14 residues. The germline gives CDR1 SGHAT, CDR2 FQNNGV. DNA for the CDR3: TGTGCCAGCAGCTTGGCAGGCCTCTCCTACGAGCAGTACTTC. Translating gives CASSLAGLSYEQYF.

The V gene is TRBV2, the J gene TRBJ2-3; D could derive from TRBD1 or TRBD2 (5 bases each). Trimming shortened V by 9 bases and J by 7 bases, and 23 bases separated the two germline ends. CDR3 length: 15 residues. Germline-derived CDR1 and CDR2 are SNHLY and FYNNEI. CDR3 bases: TGTGCCAGTAGGCGCCGGGACGGAGCTTATAATACGCAGTATTTT. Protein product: CASRRRDGAYNTQYF.

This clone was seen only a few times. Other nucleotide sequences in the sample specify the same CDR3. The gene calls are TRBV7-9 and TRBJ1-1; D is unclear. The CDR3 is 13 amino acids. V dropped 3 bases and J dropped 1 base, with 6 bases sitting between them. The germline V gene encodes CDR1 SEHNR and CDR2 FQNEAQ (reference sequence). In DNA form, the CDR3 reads TGTGCCAGCAGCTTGTCACAGAACACTGAAGCTTTCTTT. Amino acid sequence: CASSLSQNTEAFF.

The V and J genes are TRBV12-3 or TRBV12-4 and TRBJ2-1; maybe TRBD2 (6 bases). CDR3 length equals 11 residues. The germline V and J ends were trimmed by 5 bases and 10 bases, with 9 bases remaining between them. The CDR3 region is CASSVRGEQFF. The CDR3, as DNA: TGTGCCAGCAGTGTCCGGGGGGAGCAGTTCTTC.